This T cell receptor (beta chain) comes out of a study of blood T cell repertoires in COVID-19. Cohort placement rested on clinical history that participants reported themselves. In its sample, this clone was seen once. The protocol was immunoSEQ multiplex PCR, while the TCRdb copy is restricted to in-frame clones and leaves out a portion. The sample yields around 190,000 clones, about 91% seen once. This CDR3 contains 13 residues. After removal of 4 bases from V and 1 base from J, the junction contained 4 bases not matched to a gene. CDR1 and CDR2 from the germline V gene are SQVTM and ANQGSEA. This TCR was recovered from a man aged 18 to 35 with acute COVID-19. Material: PBMCs or T cells enriched from blood (not recorded which). The rearrangement uses TRBV29-1 and TRBJ2-7, with 7 bases matching TRBD2. The CDR3 DNA is TGCAGCGTTGCCGGGAGGATATCCTACGAGCAGTACTTC. Encoded protein: CSVAGRISYEQYF.